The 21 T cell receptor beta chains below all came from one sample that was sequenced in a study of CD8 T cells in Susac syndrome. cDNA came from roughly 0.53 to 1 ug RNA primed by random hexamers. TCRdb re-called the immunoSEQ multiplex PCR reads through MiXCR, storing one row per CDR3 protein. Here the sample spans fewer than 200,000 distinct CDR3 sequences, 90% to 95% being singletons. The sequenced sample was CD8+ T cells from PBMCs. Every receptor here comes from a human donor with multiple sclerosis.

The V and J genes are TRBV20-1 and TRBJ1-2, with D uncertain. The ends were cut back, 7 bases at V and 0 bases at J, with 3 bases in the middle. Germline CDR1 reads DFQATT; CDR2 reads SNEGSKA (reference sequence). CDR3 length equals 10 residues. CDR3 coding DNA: TGCAGTGTGCCTAACTATGGCTACACCTTC. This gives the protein CSVPNYGYTF.

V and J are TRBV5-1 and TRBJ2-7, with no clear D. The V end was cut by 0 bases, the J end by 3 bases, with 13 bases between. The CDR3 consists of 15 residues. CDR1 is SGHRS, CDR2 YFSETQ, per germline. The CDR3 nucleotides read TGCGCCAGCAGCTTGGGGCAACCGGCCCTCTACGAGCAGTACTTC. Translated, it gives CASSLGQPALYEQYF. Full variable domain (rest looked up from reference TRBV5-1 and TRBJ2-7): KAGVTQTPRYLIKTRGQQVTLSCSPISGHRSVSWYQQTPGQGLQFLFEYFSETQRNKGNFPGRFSGRQFSNSRSEMNVSTLELGDSALYLCASSLGQPALYEQYFGPGTRLTVT.

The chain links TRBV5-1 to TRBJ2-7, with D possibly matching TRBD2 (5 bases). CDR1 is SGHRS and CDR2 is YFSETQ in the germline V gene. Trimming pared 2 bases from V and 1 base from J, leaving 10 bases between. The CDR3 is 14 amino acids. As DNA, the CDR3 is TGCGCCAGCAGCTTTACCGGGGTATCCTACGAGCAGTACTTC. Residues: CASSFTGVSYEQYF.

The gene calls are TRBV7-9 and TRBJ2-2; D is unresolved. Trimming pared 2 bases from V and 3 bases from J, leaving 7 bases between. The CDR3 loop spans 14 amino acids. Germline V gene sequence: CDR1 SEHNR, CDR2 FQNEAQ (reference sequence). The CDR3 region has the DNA TGTGCCAGCAGCTTAACAATCGACACCGGGGAGCTGTTTTTT. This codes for CASSLTIDTGELFF.

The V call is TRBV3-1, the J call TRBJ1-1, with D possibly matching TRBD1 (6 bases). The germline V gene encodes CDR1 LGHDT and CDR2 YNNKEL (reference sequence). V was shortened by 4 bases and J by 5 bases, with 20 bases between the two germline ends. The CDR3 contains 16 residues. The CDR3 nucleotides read TGTGCCAGCAGCCCGGAAGTCGGGGGGGCTTGGACTGAAGCTTTCTTT. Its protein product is CASSPEVGGAWTEAFF.

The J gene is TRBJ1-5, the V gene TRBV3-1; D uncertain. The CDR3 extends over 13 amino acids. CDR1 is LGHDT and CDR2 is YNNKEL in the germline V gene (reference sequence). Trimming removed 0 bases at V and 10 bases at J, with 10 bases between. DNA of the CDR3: TGTGCCAGCAGCCAAGATCTTGACGTTCCCCAGCATTTT. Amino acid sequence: CASSQDLDVPQHF.

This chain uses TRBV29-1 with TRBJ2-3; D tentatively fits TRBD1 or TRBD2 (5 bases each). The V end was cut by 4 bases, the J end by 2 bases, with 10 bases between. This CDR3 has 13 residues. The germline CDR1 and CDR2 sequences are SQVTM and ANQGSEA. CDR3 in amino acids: CSVGWGFTDTQYF. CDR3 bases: TGCAGCGTTGGGTGGGGGTTCACAGATACGCAGTATTTT.

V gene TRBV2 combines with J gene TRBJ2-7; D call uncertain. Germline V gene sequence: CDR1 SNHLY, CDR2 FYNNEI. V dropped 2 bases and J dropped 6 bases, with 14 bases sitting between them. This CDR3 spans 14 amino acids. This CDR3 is CASSEILPSREQYF. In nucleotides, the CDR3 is TGTGCCAGCAGTGAAATCCTTCCCTCACGCGAGCAGTACTTC. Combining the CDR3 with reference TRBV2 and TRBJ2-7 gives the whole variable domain EPEVTQTPSHQVTQMGQEVILRCVPISNHLYFYWYRQILGQKVEFLVSFYNNEISEKSEIFDDQFSVERPDGSNFTLKIRSTKLEDSAMYFCASSEILPSREQYFGPGTRLTVT.

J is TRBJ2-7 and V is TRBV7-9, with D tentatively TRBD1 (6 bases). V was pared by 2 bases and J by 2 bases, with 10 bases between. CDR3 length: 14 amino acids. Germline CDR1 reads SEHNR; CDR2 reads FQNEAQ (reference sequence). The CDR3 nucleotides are TGTGCCAGCAGCTTATCAGGACAGACCTACGAGCAGTACTTC. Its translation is CASSLSGQTYEQYF.

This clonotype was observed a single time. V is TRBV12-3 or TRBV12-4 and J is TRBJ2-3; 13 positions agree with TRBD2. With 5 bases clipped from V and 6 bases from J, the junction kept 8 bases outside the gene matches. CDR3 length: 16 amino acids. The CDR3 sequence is CASSTSGLAGADTQYF. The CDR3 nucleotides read TGTGCCAGCAGTACGTCCGGACTAGCGGGAGCCGATACGCAGTATTTT.

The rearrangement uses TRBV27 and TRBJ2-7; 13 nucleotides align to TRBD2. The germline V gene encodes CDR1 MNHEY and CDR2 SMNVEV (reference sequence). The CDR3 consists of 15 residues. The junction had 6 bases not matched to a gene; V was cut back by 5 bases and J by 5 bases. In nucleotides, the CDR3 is TGTGCCAGCAGTCACACTAGCGGGAGGGCCCACGAGCAGTACTTC. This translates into CASSHTSGRAHEQYF.

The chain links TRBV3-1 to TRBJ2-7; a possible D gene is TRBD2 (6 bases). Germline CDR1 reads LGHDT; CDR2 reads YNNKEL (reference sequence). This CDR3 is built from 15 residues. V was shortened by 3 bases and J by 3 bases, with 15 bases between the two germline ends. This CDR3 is CASSQPGTSFYEQYF. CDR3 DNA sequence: TGTGCCAGCAGCCAGCCCGGGACTTCCTTCTACGAGCAGTACTTC.

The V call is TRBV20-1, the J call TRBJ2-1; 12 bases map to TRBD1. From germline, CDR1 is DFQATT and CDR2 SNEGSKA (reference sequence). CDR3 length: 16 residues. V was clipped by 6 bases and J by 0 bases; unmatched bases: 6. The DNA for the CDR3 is TGCAGTGCGCGGGACAGGGGGCTCAGCTCCTACAATGAGCAGTTCTTC. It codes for CSARDRGLSSYNEQFF.

CDR3 residues: CASRDRDSASYEQYF. DNA of the CDR3: TGTGCCAGCAGGGACCGGGACAGTGCCTCCTACGAGCAGTACTTC. The rearrangement links TRBV28 to TRBJ2-7; 7 bases match TRBD1. V was clipped by 6 bases and J by 0 bases; unmatched bases: 8. The CDR3 extends over 15 amino acids. Germline lookup yields CDR1 MDHEN and CDR2 SYDVKM.

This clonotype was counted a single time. CDR3 region: CASSFSLPGANQPQHF. The DNA of the CDR3 is TGTGCCAGCAGTTTCTCGCTGCCAGGGGCTAATCAGCCCCAGCATTTT. The chain recombines TRBV27 with TRBJ1-5; TRBD1 might be the D (6 bases). Trimming took 3 bases from V and 4 from J, leaving 16 bases between them. Germline V gives CDR1 MNHEY, CDR2 SMNVEV (reference sequence). The CDR3 covers 16 residues.

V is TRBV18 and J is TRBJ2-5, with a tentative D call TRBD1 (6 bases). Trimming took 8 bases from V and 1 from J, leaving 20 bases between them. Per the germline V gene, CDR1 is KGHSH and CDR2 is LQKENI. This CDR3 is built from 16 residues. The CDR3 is CASTSARDNSQETQYF. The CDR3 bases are TGTGCCAGCACTTCCGCCCGGGACAACTCCCAAGAGACCCAGTACTTC.

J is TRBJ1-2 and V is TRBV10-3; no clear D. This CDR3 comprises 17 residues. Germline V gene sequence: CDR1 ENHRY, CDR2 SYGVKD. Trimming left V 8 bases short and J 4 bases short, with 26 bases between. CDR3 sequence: CAISPEENLSLPYGYTF. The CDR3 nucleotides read TGTGCCATCTCCCCCGAGGAGAACCTTTCCTTGCCCTATGGCTACACCTTC.

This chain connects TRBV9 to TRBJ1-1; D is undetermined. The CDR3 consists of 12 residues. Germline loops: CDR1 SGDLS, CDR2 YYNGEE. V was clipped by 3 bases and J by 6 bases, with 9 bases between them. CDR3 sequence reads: CASSEPGPEAFF. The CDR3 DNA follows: TGTGCCAGCAGCGAACCGGGTCCTGAAGCTTTCTTT. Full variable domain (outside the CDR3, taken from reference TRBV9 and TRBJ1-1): DSGVTQTPKHLITATGQRVTLRCSPRSGDLSVYWYQQSLDQGLQFLIQYYNGEERAKGNILERFSAQQFPDLHSELNLSSLELGDSALYFCASSEPGPEAFFGQGTRLTVV.

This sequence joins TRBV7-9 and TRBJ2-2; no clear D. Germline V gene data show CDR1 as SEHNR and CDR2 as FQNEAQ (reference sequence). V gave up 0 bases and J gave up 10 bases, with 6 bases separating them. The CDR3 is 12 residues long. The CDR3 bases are TGTGCCAGCAGCTTAGCCGTTGAGGAGCTGTTTTTT. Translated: CASSLAVEELFF.

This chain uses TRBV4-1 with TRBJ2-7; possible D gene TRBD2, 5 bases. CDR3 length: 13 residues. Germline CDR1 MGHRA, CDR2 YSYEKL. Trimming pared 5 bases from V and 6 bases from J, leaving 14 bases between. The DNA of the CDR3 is TGCGCCAGCAGCAGGACCGGGGAGAGCGAGCAGTACTTC. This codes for CASSRTGESEQYF.

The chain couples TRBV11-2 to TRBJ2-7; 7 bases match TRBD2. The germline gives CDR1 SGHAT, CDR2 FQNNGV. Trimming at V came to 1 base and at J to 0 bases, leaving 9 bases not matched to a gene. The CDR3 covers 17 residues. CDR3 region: CASSLGPATSFSYEQYF. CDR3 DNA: TGTGCCAGCAGCTTAGGCCCTGCGACTAGCTTCTCCTACGAGCAGTACTTC.